Below are 28 T cell receptor beta chains sequenced from a single sample in a study of blood T cell repertoires in COVID-19. TCRdb's table, derived via immunoSEQ multiplex PCR, lists solely in-frame clones and lacks some. In the table there are tens of thousands of clones, around 84% of which are singletons. The sample was peripheral blood. The origin of the receptors is a man between 65 and 85 years old with acute or convalescent COVID-19.

The gene calls are TRBV5-5 and TRBJ2-3; no clear D gene. The CDR3 has 14 amino acids. The germline V and J ends were trimmed by 0 bases and 2 bases, with 7 bases remaining between them. Germline V CDR1 and CDR2: SGHKS, YYEKEE (reference sequence). Here the CDR3 DNA reads TGTGCCAGCAGCTTGGACCCACACACAGATACGCAGTATTTT. It is translated as CASSLDPHTDTQYF. The whole variable domain, remainder taken from reference TRBV5-5 and TRBJ2-3, is DAGVTQSPTHLIKTRGQQVTLRCSPISGHKSVSWYQQVLGQGPQFIFQYYEKEERGRGNFPDRFSARQFPNYSSELNVNALLLGDSALYLCASSLDPHTDTQYFGPGTRLTVL.

The chain carries TRBV14 and TRBJ2-1, with TRBD2 matching over 12 bases. Germline-derived CDR1 and CDR2 are SGHDN and FVKESK. The CDR3 contains 14 residues. The J segment lost 13 bases and the V segment lost 6 bases, leaving 10 bases of the junction unmatched. The DNA for the CDR3 is TGTGCCAGCAGTGACTTGACTAGCGGGAGTCTCCAGTTCTTC. It translates to CASSDLTSGSLQFF.

This chain connects TRBV12-3 or TRBV12-4 to TRBJ1-5; D is unresolved. The CDR3 is 12 residues long. The V end was cut by 2 bases, the J end by 6 bases, with 5 bases between. The CDR3 protein is CASSLYSQPQHF. CDR3 nucleotide sequence: TGTGCCAGCAGTTTATACAGTCAGCCCCAGCATTTT.

The chain has TRBV19 and TRBJ1-5; D not resolved. The CDR3 runs 16 residues. Looked up from germline, CDR1 is LNHDA and CDR2 is SQIVND (reference sequence). Trimming took off 6 bases at V and 4 bases at J, with 19 bases between the two ends. This chain's CDR3 is CASSNGGIVGNQPQHF. The CDR3 region has the DNA TGTGCCAGTAGCAATGGAGGGATCGTGGGGAATCAGCCCCAGCATTTT.

The V gene is TRBV5-1, the J gene TRBJ2-2; D might be TRBD2 (6 bases). V was pared by 1 base and J by 1 base, with 11 bases between. Looked up from germline, CDR1 is SGHRS and CDR2 is YFSETQ. CDR3 length: 16 amino acids. The CDR3 reads CASSLPGGMNTGELFF. The CDR3 DNA follows: TGCGCCAGCAGCTTGCCCGGCGGGATGAACACCGGGGAGCTGTTTTTT.

This chain links TRBV4-3 with TRBJ1-3; D is unresolved. The CDR3 extends over 16 amino acids. Germline V gives CDR1 LGHNA, CDR2 YSLEER. With 1 base removed from V and 3 bases from J, the gap between germline ends came to 13 bases. For the CDR3, the DNA is TGCGCCAGCAGCCAAGCCCCCCAGGTCTTTGGAAACACCATATATTTT. Protein sequence: CASSQAPQVFGNTIYF.

A note on this clone: Other DNA sequences in the same sample also yield this CDR3. This chain links TRBV10-1 with TRBJ1-5; D is unclear. This CDR3 spans 14 amino acids. The germline gives CDR1 WNHNN, CDR2 SYGVQD (reference sequence). V lost 0 bases to trimming and J lost 4 bases, with 7 bases between them. For the CDR3, the DNA is TGCGCCAGCAGTGAGTCTGGCCGAAATCAGCCCCAGCATTTT. The encoded protein is CASSESGRNQPQHF.

The V and J genes are TRBV27 and TRBJ1-1; D might be TRBD1 (5 bases). Trimming removed 2 bases from V and 5 bases from J, with 12 bases in between. The length of the CDR3 is 14 residues. The germline V gene has CDR1 MNHEY and CDR2 SMNVEV (reference sequence). As DNA, the CDR3 is TGTGCCAGCAGTTTAGGGGGGGGTTGGACTGAAGCTTTCTTT. Protein sequence: CASSLGGGWTEAFF.

V usage is TRBV7-3 and J usage is TRBJ2-5, with 11 bases that match TRBD1. The V segment lost 4 bases and the J segment 5 bases; nucleotides outside the gene matches: 6. Germline V gene data show CDR1 as SGHTA and CDR2 as FQGTGA. CDR3 size: 15 residues. CDR3 DNA: TGTGCCAGCAGCTCCGGACAGGGGGCGTACGAGACCCAGTACTTC. Protein: CASSSGQGAYETQYF.

The chain employs TRBV28 and TRBJ1-1; perhaps TRBD1 as D (6 bases). V was cut by 7 bases and J by 4 bases, with 25 bases left in between. Germline CDR1 is MDHEN and CDR2 is SYDVKM. This CDR3 is 17 amino acids long. The CDR3 DNA reads as TGTGCCAGCAAGACAAGGGACACACGATCAGGCGTCACTGAAGCTTTCTTT. Translating gives CASKTRDTRSGVTEAFF.

The CDR3: CASSETGEGHEQYF. The DNA of the CDR3 is TGTGCCAGCAGTGAAACAGGGGAAGGACACGAGCAGTACTTC. The chain combines TRBV25-1 with TRBJ2-7; 7 bases fit TRBD1. CDR1 MGHDK and CDR2 SYGVNS come from the germline V gene. The CDR3 contains 14 residues. With 2 bases clipped from V and 5 bases from J, the junction kept 6 bases outside the gene matches.

The V and J genes are TRBV25-1 and TRBJ2-3, with 7 nucleotides matching TRBD2. With 8 bases clipped from V and 2 bases from J, the junction kept 4 bases outside the gene matches. Germline CDR1 and CDR2: MGHDK and SYGVNS. There are 13 residues in the CDR3. In nucleotides, the CDR3 is TGTGCCAGCGTCGGGACTAACACAGATACGCAGTATTTT. It translates to CASVGTNTDTQYF. Together with reference TRBV25-1 and TRBJ2-3, the CDR3 gives the full variable domain: EADIYQTPRYLVIGTGKKITLECSQTMGHDKMYWYQQDPGMELHLIHYSYGVNSTEKGDLSSESTVSRIRTEHFPLTLESARPSHTSQYLCASVGTNTDTQYFGPGTRLTVL.

The chain joins TRBV20-1 to TRBJ2-1; 8 bases are a match to TRBD2. The length of the CDR3 is 14 residues. V lost 6 bases, J lost 0 bases, and 4 bases stayed unmatched. From germline, CDR1 is DFQATT and CDR2 SNEGSKA (reference sequence). CDR3 sequence reads: CSASRGGSYNEQFF. For the CDR3, the DNA is TGCAGTGCGAGTCGGGGGGGCTCCTACAATGAGCAGTTCTTC.

V usage is TRBV3-1 (or the pseudogene TRBV3-2) and J usage is TRBJ2-7; 8 bases are shared with TRBD2. V lost 8 bases to trimming and J lost 3 bases; unmatched junction nucleotides: 9. CDR1 LGHDT and CDR2 YNNKEL come from the germline V gene (reference sequence). CDR3 length: 14 residues. The CDR3 coding sequence is TGTGCCAGCTCCACCCTCGGGGGGGGCTACGAGCAGTACTTC. Translating it yields CASSTLGGGYEQYF.

The chain is built from TRBV7-9 and TRBJ1-4; D possibly corresponds to TRBD1 (6 bases). V gave up 5 bases and J gave up 7 bases, with 23 bases separating them. Germline V gene data show CDR1 as SEHNR and CDR2 as FQNEAQ (reference sequence). The CDR3 has 17 residues. The chain's CDR3 is CASSKLDSRPFREKLFF. The CDR3 coding sequence is TGTGCCAGCAGCAAACTGGACAGTAGGCCATTTCGTGAAAAACTGTTTTTT.

The chain links TRBV5-5 to TRBJ2-1, with D maybe TRBD2 (5 bases). The germline V and J ends were trimmed by 0 bases and 4 bases, with 8 bases remaining between them. Germline CDR1 and CDR2: SGHKS and YYEKEE (reference sequence). CDR3 length equals 14 residues. This CDR3 reads CASSLAGEYNEQFF. The CDR3 nucleotides read TGTGCCAGCAGCTTGGCCGGGGAGTACAATGAGCAGTTCTTC.

Only one count was recorded for this clone. J is TRBJ2-6 and V is TRBV7-2, with TRBD1 identical over 9 bases. The CDR3 totals 17 residues. In germline, CDR1 is SGHTA, CDR2 FQGNSA. With 5 bases clipped from V and 3 bases from J, the junction kept 8 bases outside the gene matches. The CDR3 sequence: CASSLSQGAGGANVLTF. The CDR3 bases are TGTGCCAGCAGCCTATCACAGGGGGCTGGTGGGGCCAACGTCCTGACTTTC.

V gene TRBV7-9 combines with J gene TRBJ1-1, with 9 bases aligning to TRBD1. Germline-derived CDR1 and CDR2 are SEHNR and FQNEAQ (reference sequence). The CDR3 has 16 amino acids. V was pared by 6 bases and J by 4 bases, with 12 bases of the junction left unmatched. CDR3 loop: CASSFIHRGRFTEAFF. The CDR3 DNA sequence: TGTGCCAGCAGTTTTATCCACAGGGGGCGATTCACTGAAGCTTTCTTT.

This clone was counted between two and nine times. The chain links TRBV19 to TRBJ2-1; 9 bases align to TRBD2. The V segment lost 7 bases and the J segment 9 bases; nucleotides outside the gene matches: 7. CDR1 LNHDA and CDR2 SQIVND come from the germline V gene (reference sequence). The CDR3 extends over 13 amino acids. CDR3 in amino acids: CASMLAGLGEQFF. The CDR3 coding sequence is TGTGCCAGTATGCTAGCGGGACTAGGTGAGCAGTTCTTC.

The genes are TRBV19 and TRBJ1-2; D is unresolved. The CDR3 contains 13 residues. Deletions cut 5 bases from V and 0 bases from J, with 7 bases between. Germline CDR1 and CDR2: LNHDA and SQIVND (reference sequence). The CDR3 loop is CASSPGTNYGYTF. The CDR3 nucleotides read TGTGCCAGTAGTCCCGGGACTAACTATGGCTACACCTTC.

This clone was detected only a few times. The chain has TRBV4-2 and TRBJ2-7; 8 nucleotides agree with TRBD1. The V gene end was trimmed by 4 bases and the J gene end by 6 bases; junction bases not matched to a gene: 5. This CDR3 is 13 amino acids long. Germline loops: CDR1 LGHNA, CDR2 YNFKEQ. As DNA, the CDR3 is TGTGCCAGCAGCCCGACAGGGGTGCGCGAGCAGTACTTC. This codes for CASSPTGVREQYF.

The V and J genes are TRBV29-1 and TRBJ1-2, with D possibly matching TRBD1 (5 bases). CDR1 and CDR2 from the germline V gene are SQVTM and ANQGSEA. This CDR3 is built from 13 residues. The V end was cut by 1 base, the J end by 0 bases, with 6 bases between. CDR3 protein: CSVEAGANYGYTF. As DNA, the CDR3 is TGCAGCGTTGAAGCGGGGGCTAACTATGGCTACACCTTC.

This clone was seen just once. The gene calls are TRBV4-3 and TRBJ1-5; weak D call: TRBD1 (5 bases). Trimming cost V 3 bases and J 2 bases, with 14 bases left between them. Germline-derived CDR1 and CDR2 are LGHNA and YSLEER. The CDR3 runs 16 residues. The CDR3 spells CASSQRIGEGNQPQHF. CDR3 coding DNA: TGCGCCAGCAGCCAGCGGATAGGGGAGGGCAATCAGCCCCAGCATTTT.

The rearrangement uses TRBV30 and TRBJ2-7; tentative D call: TRBD2 (8 bases). Germline V CDR1 and CDR2: GTSNPN, SVGIG (reference sequence). The length of the CDR3 is 15 residues. V lost 0 bases to trimming and J lost 2 bases, with 14 bases between them. This chain's CDR3 is CAWSVREGQTYEQYF. The CDR3, as DNA: TGTGCCTGGAGTGTACGGGAGGGACAGACCTACGAGCAGTACTTC.

The chain uses TRBV9 and TRBJ2-5; no reliable D call. This CDR3 comprises 13 residues. V lost 0 bases and J 3 bases, leaving 6 bases between the germline ends. Germline V gene lookup returns CDR1 SGDLS and CDR2 YYNGEE. The CDR3 reads CASSVAFKETQYF. CDR3 coding DNA: TGTGCCAGCAGCGTAGCTTTTAAAGAGACCCAGTACTTC.

V usage is TRBV28 and J usage is TRBJ2-7; TRBD2 matches at 14 bases. The CDR3 runs to 15 residues. V lost 4 bases, J lost 3 bases, and 2 bases stayed unmatched. Germline V gene lookup returns CDR1 MDHEN and CDR2 SYDVKM. DNA of the CDR3: TGTGCCAGCAGTTCGGGACTAGCGGGAGTCTACGAGCAGTACTTC. Translating it yields CASSSGLAGVYEQYF.

The chain joins TRBV6-5 to TRBJ2-1, with TRBD2 as a possible D gene (6 bases). Trimming took 6 bases from V and 5 from J, leaving 8 bases between them. The CDR3 is 12 amino acids. Germline CDR1 is MNHEY and CDR2 is SVGAGI. The CDR3, as DNA: TGTGCCAGCAGGAGGAGGGACAATGAGCAGTTCTTC. Its protein is CASRRRDNEQFF.

The gene calls are TRBV5-4 and TRBJ2-1; TRBD2 matches at 12 bases. The CDR3 loop spans 16 amino acids. The germline V gene has CDR1 SGHNT and CDR2 YYREEE (reference sequence). With 3 bases clipped from V and 9 bases from J, the junction kept 10 bases outside the gene matches. CDR3 DNA sequence: TGTGCCAGCAGCTCAAAGACTAGCGGGAGCTTAGGTGAGCAGTTCTTC. Amino acid sequence: CASSSKTSGSLGEQFF.